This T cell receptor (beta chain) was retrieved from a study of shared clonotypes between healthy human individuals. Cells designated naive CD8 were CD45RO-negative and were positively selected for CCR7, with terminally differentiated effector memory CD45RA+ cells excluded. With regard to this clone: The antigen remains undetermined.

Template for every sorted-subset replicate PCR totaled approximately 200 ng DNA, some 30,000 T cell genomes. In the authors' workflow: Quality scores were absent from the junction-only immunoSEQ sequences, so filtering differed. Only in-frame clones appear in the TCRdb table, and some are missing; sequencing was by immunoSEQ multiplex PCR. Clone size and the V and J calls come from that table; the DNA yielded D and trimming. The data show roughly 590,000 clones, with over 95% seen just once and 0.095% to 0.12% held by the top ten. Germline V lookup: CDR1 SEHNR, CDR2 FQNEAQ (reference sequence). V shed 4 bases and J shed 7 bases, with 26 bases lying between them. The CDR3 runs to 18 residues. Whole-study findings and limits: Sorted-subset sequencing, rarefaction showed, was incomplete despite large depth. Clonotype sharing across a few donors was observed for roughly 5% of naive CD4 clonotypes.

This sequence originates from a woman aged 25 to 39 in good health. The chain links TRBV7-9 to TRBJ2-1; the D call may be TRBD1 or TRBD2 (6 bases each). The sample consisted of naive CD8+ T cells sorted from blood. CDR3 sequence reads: CASSSTVRTRGVGNEQFF. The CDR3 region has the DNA TGTGCCAGCAGCTCAACCGTCCGCACTAGGGGGGTAGGGAATGAGCAGTTCTTC.